A selection of T cell receptor beta chains follows, all from one sample in a study of T cells in Graves' hyperthyroidism and ophthalmopathy. From the multiplex PCR reads, TCRdb called clonotypes with MiXCR, one entry per CDR3 protein. Of 350,000 to 400,000 distinct CDR3 sequences listed, more than 13% are singletons. Sample: blood. The receptors here all came from a woman in her twenties or thirties with Graves' hyperthyroidism. The CDR3 runs from the conserved cysteine through the conserved F or W. Fields, in order: J gene, D gene, clone size, V gene, CDR3 protein, CDR3 DNA. D genes are given only for firm matches. Not all rows give a size; the values are once, few, many and, for expanded clones, a class.

TRBJ1-2,NA,NA,TRBV27,CASSSIWDEGRYGYTF,TGTGCCAGCAGTTCGATATGGGATGAAGGCAGGTATGGCTACACCTTC
TRBJ2-6,NA,NA,TRBV10-1,CASSEGGLGANVLTF,TGCGCCAGCAGTGAGGGGGGGCTCGGGGCCAACGTCCTGACTTTC
TRBJ2-1,NA,few,TRBV19,CASTPGYNEQFF,TGTGCCAGTACCCCGGGGTACAATGAGCAGTTCTTC
TRBJ2-1,TRBD1,NA,TRBV5-4,CASSRTGDDEQFF,TGTGCCAGCAGCAGGACAGGGGACGATGAGCAGTTCTTC
TRBJ2-7,TRBD1,few,TRBV24-1,CATSESGTGSYEQYF,TGTGCCACCAGTGAATCCGGGACAGGCTCCTACGAGCAGTACTTC
TRBJ1-4,TRBD1,NA,TRBV12-3/TRBV12-4,CASRQTGGDHEKLFF,TGTGCCAGCAGACAGACAGGGGGCGATCATGAAAAACTGTTTTTT
TRBJ2-1,TRBD2,NA,TRBV10-1,CASSDTGLATDEQFF,TGCGCCAGCAGCGACACGGGACTAGCGACCGATGAGCAGTTCTTC
TRBJ2-1,NA,many,TRBV28,CASSYIGEQFF,TGTGCCAGCAGTTATATCGGTGAGCAGTTCTTC
TRBJ1-6,NA,NA,TRBV5-1,CASSLGNSVGNSPLHF,TGCGCCAGCAGCTTGGGTAACAGTGTTGGGAATTCACCCCTCCACTTT
TRBJ1-5,NA,few,TRBV30,CAWSVRTGTQTPQHF,TGTGCCTGGAGTGTACGAACCGGGACCCAAACCCCCCAGCATTTT
TRBJ2-3,TRBD2,many,TRBV3-1,CASSQVTSGSTDTQYF,TGTGCCAGCAGCCAAGTAACTAGCGGTAGCACAGATACGCAGTATTTT
TRBJ2-1,NA,few,TRBV20-1,CSARTHRGTSRNEQFF,TGCAGTGCTAGGACCCACAGGGGGACTAGCCGGAATGAGCAGTTCTTC
TRBJ2-2,NA,NA,TRBV9,CASTLGGGSSTGELFF,TGTGCCAGCACCCTCGGAGGGGGCAGCAGCACCGGGGAGCTGTTTTTT
TRBJ2-5,NA,NA,TRBV24-1,CATSDTQGFQETQYF,TGTGCCACCAGTGATACACAGGGTTTCCAAGAGACCCAGTACTTC
TRBJ2-3,NA,NA,TRBV29-1,CSVEDLAPDTQYF,TGCAGCGTTGAGGATCTAGCCCCAGATACGCAGTATTTT